Included here is one T cell receptor (beta chain) sequence, with context. This sample was included in a study of shared clonotypes between healthy human individuals. Sequencing used immunoSEQ multiplex PCR; TCRdb keeps in-frame clones, though not all of them. The sample carries some 2.1 million clones, around 95% recorded once. The receptor's source is a man aged 18 to 30 in good health. The source material was naive CD4+ T cells sorted from blood. Indicated subset: CD45RA+ positively selected.

The CDR3 DNA sequence: TGTGCCAGCAGGGCCGACATGAACACTGAAGCTTTCTTT. Its protein is CASRADMNTEAFF. The chain combines TRBV2 with TRBJ1-1; no reliable D call. From germline, CDR1 is SNHLY and CDR2 FYNNEI. V was trimmed by 6 bases and J by 0 bases, leaving 8 bases between them. The CDR3 has 13 amino acids.